The rows below give T cell receptor beta chains drawn from one sample of a study of T cell responses to AZD1222 COVID-19 vaccine. Clones were read by immunoSEQ multiplex PCR, and TCRdb kept only the in-frame ones, dropping some. The sample gives approximately 90,000 clones, approximately 92% of which show up once; roughly 13% is in the top ten. Sequencing used peripheral blood, obtained on day 0 of AZD1222 vaccination. The source of these receptors is an adult in good health. Each CDR3 is given with its conserved first and last residue. Fields, in order: J gene, D gene, V gene, clone size, CDR3 protein, CDR3 DNA. A D gene is named only where the DNA matches it firmly. Clone size is given for some rows only: seen once, a few or many times, or a class if the clone is expanded.

j_gene: TRBJ2-3; d_gene: -; v_gene: TRBV9; abundance: -; CDR3aa: CASSAIQGVGFADTQYF; CDR3nt: TGTGCCAGCAGCGCGATCCAAGGGGTAGGATTCGCAGATACGCAGTATTTT
j_gene: TRBJ2-1; d_gene: TRBD1; v_gene: TRBV6-6; abundance: -; CDR3aa: CASSFPGTAYNEQFF; CDR3nt: TGTGCCAGCAGTTTCCCCGGGACAGCCTACAATGAGCAGTTCTTC
j_gene: TRBJ2-5; d_gene: -; v_gene: TRBV5-6; abundance: -; CDR3aa: CASSWASPGETQYF; CDR3nt: TGTGCCAGCAGCTGGGCGAGTCCGGGTGAGACCCAGTACTTC
j_gene: TRBJ1-1; d_gene: TRBD1; v_gene: TRBV7-2; abundance: -; CDR3aa: CASSPAVQGVAFF; CDR3nt: TGTGCCAGCAGCCCTGCGGTCCAGGGGGTAGCTTTCTTT
j_gene: TRBJ2-2; d_gene: -; v_gene: TRBV7-2; abundance: -; CDR3aa: CASSPDQGSGELFF; CDR3nt: TGTGCCAGCAGCCCGGATCAGGGGAGCGGGGAGCTGTTTTTT
j_gene: TRBJ1-3; d_gene: TRBD1; v_gene: TRBV28; abundance: -; CDR3aa: CASRPGQGAGGNTIYF; CDR3nt: TGTGCCAGCAGACCCGGACAGGGGGCAGGAGGAAACACCATATATTTT
j_gene: TRBJ2-7; d_gene: -; v_gene: TRBV10-3; abundance: few; CDR3aa: CAVARATYEQYF; CDR3nt: TGTGCCGTCGCCCGCGCGACCTACGAGCAGTACTTC
j_gene: TRBJ1-1; d_gene: -; v_gene: TRBV5-1; abundance: few; CDR3aa: CASSPLGGIGGNTEAFF; CDR3nt: TGCGCCAGCAGCCCCCTTGGCGGAATCGGGGGGAACACTGAAGCTTTCTTT
j_gene: TRBJ2-3; d_gene: TRBD1; v_gene: TRBV11-2; abundance: -; CDR3aa: CASSPGDRAADTQYF; CDR3nt: TGTGCCAGCAGCCCCGGGGACAGGGCGGCAGATACGCAGTATTTT
j_gene: TRBJ1-3; d_gene: -; v_gene: TRBV28; abundance: -; CDR3aa: CASSLGQASSGNTIYF; CDR3nt: TGTGCCAGCAGTTTAGGGCAAGCGAGCTCTGGAAACACCATATATTTT
j_gene: TRBJ1-5; d_gene: TRBD1; v_gene: TRBV2; abundance: -; CDR3aa: CASSGTTGGNGQPQHF; CDR3nt: TGTGCCAGCAGTGGGACGACAGGGGGTAATGGTCAGCCCCAGCATTTT
j_gene: TRBJ2-1; d_gene: -; v_gene: TRBV27; abundance: -; CDR3aa: CASARSNYNEQFF; CDR3nt: TGTGCCAGCGCCCGGAGCAACTACAATGAGCAGTTCTTC
j_gene: TRBJ2-5; d_gene: TRBD1; v_gene: TRBV2; abundance: -; CDR3aa: CASRSPPRTGTRARETQYF; CDR3nt: TGTGCCAGCAGAAGCCCACCCCGGACAGGAACCAGGGCCCGAGAGACCCAGTACTTC
j_gene: TRBJ2-1; d_gene: -; v_gene: TRBV9; abundance: -; CDR3aa: CASSVSGSYNEQFF; CDR3nt: TGTGCCAGCAGCGTTAGTGGCTCCTACAATGAGCAGTTCTTC
j_gene: TRBJ2-7; d_gene: -; v_gene: TRBV18; abundance: -; CDR3aa: CASSPPKGLYEQYF; CDR3nt: TGTGCCAGCTCACCTCCTAAGGGCCTCTACGAGCAGTACTTC
j_gene: TRBJ2-1; d_gene: TRBD2; v_gene: TRBV6-4; abundance: -; CDR3aa: CASSENREGGYNEQFF; CDR3nt: TGTGCCAGCAGTGAAAACCGGGAGGGCGGGTACAATGAGCAGTTCTTC
j_gene: TRBJ1-2; d_gene: -; v_gene: TRBV18; abundance: -; CDR3aa: CASSPRGADGYTF; CDR3nt: TGTGCCAGCTCACCACGGGGGGCCGATGGCTACACCTTC
j_gene: TRBJ2-3; d_gene: TRBD1; v_gene: TRBV3-1/TRBV3-2; abundance: -; CDR3aa: CASSQRTGGADTQYF; CDR3nt: TGTGCCAGCAGCCAGAGGACAGGGGGGGCAGATACGCAGTATTTT
j_gene: TRBJ2-2; d_gene: -; v_gene: TRBV19; abundance: -; CDR3aa: CASSTLALVGATGELFF; CDR3nt: TGTGCCAGTAGTACCCTAGCTCTGGTGGGAGCCACCGGGGAGCTGTTTTTT
j_gene: TRBJ2-7; d_gene: -; v_gene: TRBV4-1; abundance: -; CDR3aa: CASSQGQNQAYEQYF; CDR3nt: TGCGCCAGCAGCCAAGGACAGAATCAAGCCTACGAGCAGTACTTC
j_gene: TRBJ2-7; d_gene: TRBD1; v_gene: TRBV7-2; abundance: -; CDR3aa: CASSLGNRGAEQYF; CDR3nt: TGTGCCAGCAGCTTAGGGAACAGGGGGGCCGAGCAGTACTTC
j_gene: TRBJ1-2; d_gene: -; v_gene: TRBV7-9; abundance: -; CDR3aa: CASSLPRRGVMNYGYTF; CDR3nt: TGTGCCAGCAGCCTACCTCGGCGGGGGGTCATGAACTATGGCTACACCTTC
j_gene: TRBJ2-5; d_gene: -; v_gene: TRBV7-3; abundance: -; CDR3aa: CASSLGGTQYF; CDR3nt: TGTGCCAGCAGCTTAGGGGGGACCCAGTACTTC
j_gene: TRBJ2-2; d_gene: -; v_gene: TRBV27; abundance: -; CDR3aa: CASRRDSSTGELFF; CDR3nt: TGTGCCAGCAGAAGGGACTCGTCGACCGGGGAGCTGTTTTTT
j_gene: TRBJ1-2; d_gene: TRBD1; v_gene: TRBV7-9; abundance: -; CDR3aa: CASSYGQGDGYTF; CDR3nt: TGTGCCAGCAGCTACGGACAGGGGGATGGCTACACCTTC
j_gene: TRBJ1-2; d_gene: -; v_gene: TRBV7-9; abundance: -; CDR3aa: CASSYPGRSNYGYTF; CDR3nt: TGTGCCAGCAGCTACCCGGGACGAAGTAACTATGGCTACACCTTC
j_gene: TRBJ1-5; d_gene: -; v_gene: TRBV19; abundance: once; CDR3aa: CASSPDRRLHPQHF; CDR3nt: TGTGCCAGTAGCCCAGACAGGAGACTACACCCCCAGCATTTT
j_gene: TRBJ1-4; d_gene: TRBD1; v_gene: TRBV24-1; abundance: -; CDR3aa: CATSAFPKGQEPTTNEKLFF; CDR3nt: TGTGCCACCAGTGCCTTTCCCAAGGGACAGGAGCCCACAACTAATGAAAAACTGTTTTTT
j_gene: TRBJ1-5; d_gene: -; v_gene: TRBV30; abundance: few; CDR3aa: CAWSLPDQPQHF; CDR3nt: TGTGCCTGGAGCCTCCCCGATCAGCCCCAGCATTTT
j_gene: TRBJ1-2; d_gene: TRBD1; v_gene: TRBV5-1; abundance: -; CDR3aa: CASSPTGDYGYTF; CDR3nt: TGCGCCAGCAGCCCCACAGGGGACTATGGCTACACCTTC
j_gene: TRBJ2-5; d_gene: -; v_gene: TRBV7-2; abundance: -; CDR3aa: CASSEGLYPGQYF; CDR3nt: TGTGCCAGCAGCGAGGGACTTTACCCAGGGCAGTACTTC
j_gene: TRBJ1-2; d_gene: -; v_gene: TRBV15; abundance: -; CDR3aa: CATNQHFDADYGYTF; CDR3nt: TGTGCCACCAACCAACATTTTGACGCTGACTATGGCTACACCTTC
j_gene: TRBJ1-1; d_gene: -; v_gene: TRBV7-2; abundance: -; CDR3aa: CASSIQGVTEAFF; CDR3nt: TGTGCCAGCAGCATCCAGGGAGTAACTGAAGCTTTCTTT
j_gene: TRBJ2-7; d_gene: TRBD2; v_gene: TRBV19; abundance: -; CDR3aa: CASSVSGRRATGFYEQYF; CDR3nt: TGTGCCAGTAGTGTGAGCGGGAGGAGAGCGACGGGTTTCTACGAGCAGTACTTC
j_gene: TRBJ2-1; d_gene: -; v_gene: TRBV19; abundance: once; CDR3aa: CASSKTDSSYNEQFF; CDR3nt: TGTGCCAGTAGTAAGACGGATAGCTCCTACAATGAGCAGTTCTTC
j_gene: TRBJ2-1; d_gene: -; v_gene: TRBV13; abundance: -; CDR3aa: CASSLGGRNNEQFF; CDR3nt: TGTGCCAGCAGCCTTGGGGGGAGAAACAATGAGCAGTTCTTC
j_gene: TRBJ2-7; d_gene: -; v_gene: TRBV6-5; abundance: once; CDR3aa: CASSYSGLNEQYF; CDR3nt: TGTGCCAGCAGTTACTCCGGACTAAACGAGCAGTACTTC
j_gene: TRBJ2-7; d_gene: TRBD2; v_gene: TRBV6-5; abundance: -; CDR3aa: CASTSSGGIYEQYF; CDR3nt: TGTGCCAGCACGAGTAGCGGGGGGATCTACGAGCAGTACTTC
j_gene: TRBJ1-1; d_gene: -; v_gene: TRBV28; abundance: -; CDR3aa: CASSPERGAITEAFF; CDR3nt: TGTGCCAGCAGTCCCGAGAGGGGCGCCATCACTGAAGCTTTCTTT
j_gene: TRBJ1-4; d_gene: -; v_gene: TRBV5-1; abundance: -; CDR3aa: CASSLTSGNEKLFF; CDR3nt: TGCGCCAGCAGCTTGACGTCTGGGAATGAAAAACTGTTTTTT
j_gene: TRBJ2-5; d_gene: -; v_gene: TRBV5-8; abundance: -; CDR3aa: CASSFRQTQETQYF; CDR3nt: TGTGCCAGCAGCTTTCGACAGACCCAAGAGACCCAGTACTTC
j_gene: TRBJ2-5; d_gene: -; v_gene: TRBV3-1/TRBV3-2; abundance: -; CDR3aa: CASSQKTQYF; CDR3nt: TGTGCCAGCAGCCAGAAGACCCAGTACTTC